These T cell receptor beta chains were read from a single sample in a study of T cell responses to AZD1222 COVID-19 vaccine. Sequenced by immunoSEQ multiplex PCR; TCRdb stores in-frame clones only, minus some. Here the sample spans 170,000 or so clones, 85% to 95% being singletons. Material: peripheral blood, obtained on day 0 of AZD1222 vaccination. These TCRs come from an adult in good health. The conserved cysteine and the conserved F or W are not part of the CDR3 here. The order of the fields is J gene, V gene, CDR3 protein.

>TRBJ2-7|TRBV30
AWKKNYRGRYEQY
>TRBJ1-4|TRBV18
ASSPSGVGEKLF
>TRBJ1-2|TRBV29-1
SPTGDSQTYGYT
>TRBJ1-1|TRBV7-9
ASSLGGGTEAF
>TRBJ1-2|TRBV5-1
ASSREDFNYGYT
>TRBJ2-3|TRBV6-2/TRBV6-3
ASSSPTSGAGTDTQY
>TRBJ2-1|TRBV4-1
ASSQDAYEQF
>TRBJ2-7|TRBV4-3
ASSQTSSGGFLTYEQY
>TRBJ1-5|TRBV6-5
ASGTGFQPQH
>TRBJ2-7|TRBV18
ASSPSRGQGPTLYEQY